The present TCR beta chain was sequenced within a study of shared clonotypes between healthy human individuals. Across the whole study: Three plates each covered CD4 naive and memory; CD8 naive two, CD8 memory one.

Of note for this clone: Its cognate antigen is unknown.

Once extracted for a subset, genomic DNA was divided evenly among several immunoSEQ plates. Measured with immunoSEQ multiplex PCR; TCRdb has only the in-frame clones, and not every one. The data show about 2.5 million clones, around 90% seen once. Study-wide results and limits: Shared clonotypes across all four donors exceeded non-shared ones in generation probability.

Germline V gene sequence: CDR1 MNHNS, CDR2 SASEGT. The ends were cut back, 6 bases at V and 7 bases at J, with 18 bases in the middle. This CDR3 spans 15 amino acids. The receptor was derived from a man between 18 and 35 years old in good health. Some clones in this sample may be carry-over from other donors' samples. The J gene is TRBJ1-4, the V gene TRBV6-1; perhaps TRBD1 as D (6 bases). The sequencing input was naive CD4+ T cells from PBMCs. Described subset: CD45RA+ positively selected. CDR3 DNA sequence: TGTGCCAGCAGCACGCGCAGGGGTTACGGTGAAAAACTGTTTTTT. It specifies CASSTRRGYGEKLFF.